This TCR beta chain was observed in a study of technical replicates of blood from a few donors. Germline V CDR1 and CDR2: MNHNS, SASEGT. V was trimmed by 2 bases and J by 0 bases, leaving 7 bases between them. The CDR3 is made up of 14 amino acids. Generated by immunoSEQ multiplex PCR, the TCRdb table keeps only in-frame clones and is missing some. Here the sample spans tens of thousands of clones, 95% being singletons. The TCR comes from a human donor in good health. The chain has TRBV6-1 and TRBJ1-1; weak D call: TRBD1 (6 bases). The specimen sequenced was T cells isolated from PBMCs. CDR3 loop: CASSEPGVNTEAFF. Here the CDR3 DNA reads TGTGCCAGCAGTGAACCAGGGGTGAACACTGAAGCTTTCTTT.